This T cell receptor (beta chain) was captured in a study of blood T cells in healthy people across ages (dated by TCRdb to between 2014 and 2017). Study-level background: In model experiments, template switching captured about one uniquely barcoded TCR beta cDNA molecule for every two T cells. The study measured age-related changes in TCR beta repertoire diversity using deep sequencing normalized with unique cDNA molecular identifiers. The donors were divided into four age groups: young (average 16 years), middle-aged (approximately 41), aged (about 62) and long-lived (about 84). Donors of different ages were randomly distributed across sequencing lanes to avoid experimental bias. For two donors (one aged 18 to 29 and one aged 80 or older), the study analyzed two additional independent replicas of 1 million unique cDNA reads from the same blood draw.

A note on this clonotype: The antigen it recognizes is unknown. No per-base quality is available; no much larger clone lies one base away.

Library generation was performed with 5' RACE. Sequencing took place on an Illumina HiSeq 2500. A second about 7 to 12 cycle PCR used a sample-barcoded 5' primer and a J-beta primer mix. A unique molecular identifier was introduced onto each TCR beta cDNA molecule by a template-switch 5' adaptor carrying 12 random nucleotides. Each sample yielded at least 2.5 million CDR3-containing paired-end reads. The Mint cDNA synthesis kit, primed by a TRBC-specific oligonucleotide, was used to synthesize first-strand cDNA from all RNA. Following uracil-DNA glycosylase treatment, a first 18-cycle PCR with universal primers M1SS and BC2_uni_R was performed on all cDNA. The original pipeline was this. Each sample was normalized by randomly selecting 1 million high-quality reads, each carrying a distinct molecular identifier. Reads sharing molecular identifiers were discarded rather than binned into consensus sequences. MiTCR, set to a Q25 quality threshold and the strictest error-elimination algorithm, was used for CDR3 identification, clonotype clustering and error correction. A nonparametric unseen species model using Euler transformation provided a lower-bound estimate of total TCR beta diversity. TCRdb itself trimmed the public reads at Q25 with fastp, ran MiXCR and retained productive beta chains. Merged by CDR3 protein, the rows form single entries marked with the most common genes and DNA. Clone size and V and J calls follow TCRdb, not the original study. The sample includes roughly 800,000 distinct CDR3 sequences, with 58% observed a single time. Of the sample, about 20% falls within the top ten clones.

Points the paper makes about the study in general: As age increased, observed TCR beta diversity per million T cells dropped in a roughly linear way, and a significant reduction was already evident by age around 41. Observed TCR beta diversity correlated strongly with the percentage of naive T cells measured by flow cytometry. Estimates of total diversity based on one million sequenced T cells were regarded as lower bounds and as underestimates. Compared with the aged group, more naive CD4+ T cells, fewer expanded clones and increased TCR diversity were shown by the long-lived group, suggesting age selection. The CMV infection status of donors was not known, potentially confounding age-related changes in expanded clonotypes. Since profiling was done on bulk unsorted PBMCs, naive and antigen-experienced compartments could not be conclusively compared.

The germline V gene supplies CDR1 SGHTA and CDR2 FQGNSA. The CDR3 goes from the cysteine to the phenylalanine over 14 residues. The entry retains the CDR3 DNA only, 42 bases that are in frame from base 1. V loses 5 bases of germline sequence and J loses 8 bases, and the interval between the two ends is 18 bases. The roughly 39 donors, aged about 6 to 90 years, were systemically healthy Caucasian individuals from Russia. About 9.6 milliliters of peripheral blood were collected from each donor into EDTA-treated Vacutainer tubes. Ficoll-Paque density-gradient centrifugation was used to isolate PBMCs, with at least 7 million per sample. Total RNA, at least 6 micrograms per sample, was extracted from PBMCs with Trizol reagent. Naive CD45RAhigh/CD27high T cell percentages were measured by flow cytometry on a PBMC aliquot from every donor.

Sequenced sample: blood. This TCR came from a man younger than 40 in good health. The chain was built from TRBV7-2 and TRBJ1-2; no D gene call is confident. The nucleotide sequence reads TGTGCCAGCAGCCGTACCACTGACTGCTGCGGCTACACCTTC. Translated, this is CASSRTTDCCGYTF.